This T cell receptor beta chain was recovered during a study of blood T cell repertoires in COVID-19. Across the whole study: Italy, Spain and the United States were the sources of the convalescent and acute COVID-19 samples. T cells, B-cell-depleted T cells, or PBMCs provided the cDNA or gDNA that served as material.

Under the authors' procedure: Reference gene primers were amplified, and this amplification served to estimate nucleated cell counts. Some clones are missing from TCRdb's copy, which holds only in-frame ones; the method was immunoSEQ multiplex PCR. The V and J calls and clone size come from that table; D and trimming were worked out from the DNA. The sample has approximately 89,000 clones; nearly 80% are singletons. One Seattle source followed patients from active infection through their disease course. What was sequenced was peripheral blood. This receptor was taken from an older man with COVID-19, enrolled during active disease.

The CDR3 coding sequence is TGTGCCAGCAGTTTCTACAGGGAATACGAGCAGTACTTC. This gives the protein CASSFYREYEQYF. The chain carries TRBV6-5 and TRBJ2-7; maybe TRBD1 (6 bases). Germline V CDR1 and CDR2: MNHEY, SVGAGI. The CDR3 contains 13 residues. The V end lost 4 bases, the J end lost 4 bases, and 11 bases lay between the germline ends.